What follows describes a single T cell receptor beta chain. This record belongs to a study of cytomegalovirus exposure and HLA in healthy donors. PCR was performed using 60 Vbeta and 13 Jbeta primers. Here immunoSEQ multiplex PCR was the method, and the copy in TCRdb shows in-frame clones only, minus some. The profile shows 300,000 or so clones, roughly 86% of them singletons. The CDR3 length is 16 residues. Germline V CDR1 and CDR2: SGHRS, YFSETQ. After removal of 5 bases from V and 4 bases from J, the junction contained 8 bases not matched to a gene. The receptor's source is a woman in her thirties or forties in good health and CMV-seropositive. Material for sequencing was PBMCs. The chain employs TRBV5-1 and TRBJ2-5; 13 positions match TRBD2. CDR3 coding DNA: TGCGCCAGCAGTTTAGGACTAGCGGGAGACACAGAGACCCAGTACTTC. This encodes CASSLGLAGDTETQYF.